Listed below are T cell receptor beta chains from one sample, sequenced in a study of T-cell memory formation after mild COVID-19. TCRdb reanalysed the 5' RACE reads using MiXCR and keeps one entry per CDR3 protein. The sample holds roughly 510,000 distinct CDR3 sequences, roughly a sixth seen once. The sequencing sample was made of PBMCs or a T cell subset sorted from them (not recorded which). These receptors all stem from an adult woman who had mild COVID-19 (a few samples of this study predate the infection). Cell type and time point are not known. CDR3s include the opening cysteine and the closing phenylalanine or tryptophan. D genes are given only for firm matches. Clone size is given for some rows only: seen once, a few or many times, or a class if the clone is expanded.

clone_size: -; d_call: TRBD2; v_call: TRBV7-2; j_call: TRBJ2-7; cdr3_length: 17; cdr3_aa: CASNLGGKREGPREQYF; cdr3_nt: TGTGCCAGCAACCTCGGTGGGAAGCGGGAGGGCCCTCGCGAGCAGTACTTC
clone_size: few; d_call: TRBD1; v_call: TRBV2; j_call: TRBJ1-5; cdr3_length: 14; cdr3_aa: CASRGDSFNQPQHF; cdr3_nt: TGTGCCAGCAGGGGGGACAGTTTTAATCAGCCCCAGCATTTT
clone_size: -; d_call: TRBD1; v_call: TRBV9; j_call: TRBJ2-7; cdr3_length: 13; cdr3_aa: CASSSAERGRQYF; cdr3_nt: TGTGCCAGCAGCTCCGCGGAGAGGGGGCGGCAGTACTTC
clone_size: -; d_call: -; v_call: TRBV24-1; j_call: TRBJ1-2; cdr3_length: 14; cdr3_aa: CATSERTENYGYTF; cdr3_nt: TGTGCCACCAGTGAGAGGACAGAAAACTATGGCTACACCTTC
clone_size: -; d_call: -; v_call: TRBV7-9; j_call: TRBJ2-1; cdr3_length: 16; cdr3_aa: CASSLGAESSYNEQFF; cdr3_nt: TGTGCCAGCAGCTTAGGGGCGGAGAGCTCCTACAATGAGCAGTTCTTC
clone_size: many; d_call: -; v_call: TRBV5-1; j_call: TRBJ2-5; cdr3_length: 15; cdr3_aa: CASSPSPGHLETQYF; cdr3_nt: TGCGCCAGCAGCCCATCTCCGGGACACTTGGAGACCCAGTACTTC
clone_size: -; d_call: -; v_call: TRBV21-1; j_call: TRBJ1-5; cdr3_length: 16; cdr3_aa: CASSKADRASNQPQHF; cdr3_nt: TGTGCCAGCAGCAAAGCCGACAGGGCAAGCAATCAGCCCCAGCATTTT
clone_size: -; d_call: -; v_call: TRBV7-2; j_call: TRBJ2-1; cdr3_length: 14; cdr3_aa: CASSLEMGYNEQFF; cdr3_nt: TGTGCCAGCAGCTTAGAAATGGGGTACAATGAGCAGTTCTTC
clone_size: few; d_call: TRBD2; v_call: TRBV3-1; j_call: TRBJ2-7; cdr3_length: 18; cdr3_aa: CASSHDPPTSGGRYEQYF; cdr3_nt: TGTGCCAGCAGCCACGACCCCCCGACTAGCGGGGGGAGATACGAGCAGTACTTC
clone_size: once; d_call: TRBD1; v_call: TRBV4-1; j_call: TRBJ1-2; cdr3_length: 13; cdr3_aa: CASSHQGGVGYTF; cdr3_nt: TGCGCCAGCAGCCATCAGGGGGGGGTTGGCTACACCTTC
clone_size: few; d_call: TRBD1; v_call: TRBV7-9; j_call: TRBJ1-1; cdr3_length: 15; cdr3_aa: CASSFGTGGSTEAFF; cdr3_nt: TGTGCCAGCAGCTTTGGGACAGGGGGCAGCACTGAAGCTTTCTTT
clone_size: -; d_call: -; v_call: TRBV28; j_call: TRBJ2-1; cdr3_length: 14; cdr3_aa: CASSSGQPGLKQFF; cdr3_nt: TGTGCCAGCAGTTCCGGACAGCCCGGGTTAAAGCAGTTCTTC
clone_size: -; d_call: TRBD2; v_call: TRBV29-1; j_call: TRBJ2-7; cdr3_length: 15; cdr3_aa: CSGYYPSGSSYEQYF; cdr3_nt: TGCAGCGGATATTACCCTAGCGGGAGCTCCTACGAGCAGTACTTC
clone_size: -; d_call: -; v_call: TRBV29-1; j_call: TRBJ2-1; cdr3_length: 11; cdr3_aa: CSVESGNEQFF; cdr3_nt: TGCAGCGTTGAATCTGGCAATGAGCAGTTCTTC
clone_size: few; d_call: -; v_call: TRBV7-8; j_call: TRBJ2-2; cdr3_length: 15; cdr3_aa: CASSLGTGSTGELFF; cdr3_nt: TGTGCCAGCAGCTTAGGGACGGGAAGCACCGGGGAGCTGTTTTTT
clone_size: -; d_call: TRBD2; v_call: TRBV6-2/TRBV6-3; j_call: TRBJ2-3; cdr3_length: 16; cdr3_aa: CASSYPSGGTSDTQYF; cdr3_nt: TGTGCCAGCAGTTACCCTAGCGGGGGGACGTCAGATACGCAGTATTTT
clone_size: few; d_call: -; v_call: TRBV7-2; j_call: TRBJ2-2; cdr3_length: 14; cdr3_aa: CASSPLGVTGELFF; cdr3_nt: TGTGCCAGCAGCCCCCTAGGCGTCACCGGGGAGCTGTTTTTT
clone_size: -; d_call: TRBD1; v_call: TRBV6-5; j_call: TRBJ1-3; cdr3_length: 15; cdr3_aa: CASSYRQGSGNTIYF; cdr3_nt: TGTGCCAGCAGTTACCGACAGGGGTCTGGAAACACCATATATTTT
clone_size: few; d_call: -; v_call: TRBV27; j_call: TRBJ2-3; cdr3_length: 14; cdr3_aa: CASSLPGIIDTQYF; cdr3_nt: TGTGCCAGCAGTCTTCCAGGGATTATTGATACGCAGTATTTT
clone_size: few; d_call: -; v_call: TRBV7-8; j_call: TRBJ1-1; cdr3_length: 13; cdr3_aa: CASSLGGDTEAFF; cdr3_nt: TGTGCCAGCAGCTTGGGCGGTGACACTGAAGCTTTCTTT
clone_size: few; d_call: -; v_call: TRBV7-2; j_call: TRBJ1-1; cdr3_length: 15; cdr3_aa: CASIPQTAMNTEAFF; cdr3_nt: TGTGCCAGCATCCCACAGACAGCGATGAACACTGAAGCTTTCTTT
clone_size: few; d_call: -; v_call: TRBV19; j_call: TRBJ1-2; cdr3_length: 14; cdr3_aa: CASNRDGTNYGYTF; cdr3_nt: TGTGCCAGTAACCGGGACGGTACTAACTATGGCTACACCTTC
clone_size: few; d_call: TRBD1; v_call: TRBV29-1; j_call: TRBJ2-1; cdr3_length: 13; cdr3_aa: CSVYGQGGNEQFF; cdr3_nt: TGCAGCGTTTACGGACAGGGTGGTAATGAGCAGTTCTTC